A selection of T cell receptor beta chains follows, all from one sample in a study of shared clonotypes between healthy human individuals. Generated by immunoSEQ multiplex PCR, the TCRdb table keeps only in-frame clones and is missing some. Here the sample spans around 600,000 clones, about 98% being singletons. Sequencing input: naive CD8+ T cells sorted from blood. The source of these receptors is a man in his thirties or forties in good health. CDR3s include the opening cysteine and the closing phenylalanine or tryptophan. The order of the fields is J gene, V gene, D gene, clone size, CDR3 DNA, CDR3 protein. The D gene is left open where the match is weak. Some rows mark clone size as missing; the rest say once, few, many or name a class of expanded clone.

j_call: TRBJ2-5; v_call: TRBV29-1; d_call: TRBD2; clone_size: NA; cdr3_nt: TGCAGCGTGAAGTCCCTGGCCGACCTCGGGACTAGCTGGGAGACCCAGTACTTC; cdr3_aa: CSVKSLADLGTSWETQYF
j_call: TRBJ2-7; v_call: TRBV28; d_call: TRBD2; clone_size: NA; cdr3_nt: TGTGCCAGCAGTTTAATTGGCGGGAGTTACGAGCAGTACTTC; cdr3_aa: CASSLIGGSYEQYF
j_call: TRBJ1-1; v_call: TRBV7-9; d_call: NA; clone_size: NA; cdr3_nt: TGTGCCGTCCGGGAGGGTAACACTGAAGCTTTCTTT; cdr3_aa: CAVREGNTEAFF
j_call: TRBJ2-2; v_call: TRBV6-5; d_call: NA; clone_size: NA; cdr3_nt: TGTGCCAGCAGTTATTTCAACACCGGGGAGCTGTTTTTT; cdr3_aa: CASSYFNTGELFF
j_call: TRBJ2-7; v_call: TRBV30; d_call: TRBD2; clone_size: NA; cdr3_nt: TGTGCCTGGAGGTTGTTTAGCGGGAGTTTCGACGAGCAGTACTTC; cdr3_aa: CAWRLFSGSFDEQYF
j_call: TRBJ2-5; v_call: TRBV27; d_call: NA; clone_size: NA; cdr3_nt: TGTGCCAGCAGTTTTCAGGGGCAAGAGACCCAGTACTTC; cdr3_aa: CASSFQGQETQYF
j_call: TRBJ1-1; v_call: TRBV28; d_call: TRBD1; clone_size: NA; cdr3_nt: TGTGCCAGCAGTCTTAGACAGGGCAAGAACACTGAAGCTTTCTTT; cdr3_aa: CASSLRQGKNTEAFF
j_call: TRBJ1-4; v_call: TRBV13; d_call: NA; clone_size: NA; cdr3_nt: TGTGCCAGCAGCTTAGGGACAGCCGCAAAACTGTTTTTT; cdr3_aa: CASSLGTAAKLFF
j_call: TRBJ2-7; v_call: TRBV19; d_call: TRBD2; clone_size: NA; cdr3_nt: TGTGCCAGTACCCGGACTAGCGGGAGCTCCTACGAGCAGTACTTC; cdr3_aa: CASTRTSGSSYEQYF
j_call: TRBJ2-7; v_call: TRBV5-1; d_call: NA; clone_size: NA; cdr3_nt: TGCGCCAGCAGCTTGGGGGATGCGCCCTACGAGCAGTACTTC; cdr3_aa: CASSLGDAPYEQYF
j_call: TRBJ2-7; v_call: TRBV7-9; d_call: NA; clone_size: NA; cdr3_nt: TGTGCCAGCAGCTCGGGAATTACCTACGAGCAGTACTTC; cdr3_aa: CASSSGITYEQYF
j_call: TRBJ1-4; v_call: TRBV9; d_call: NA; clone_size: NA; cdr3_nt: TGTGCCAGCAGCGTTCGTAATGGAGCAACTAATGAAAAACTGTTTTTT; cdr3_aa: CASSVRNGATNEKLFF
j_call: TRBJ2-1; v_call: TRBV18; d_call: TRBD2; clone_size: NA; cdr3_nt: TGTGCCAGCTCACCGTCTAGCGGGGTCTACAATGAGCAGTTCTTC; cdr3_aa: CASSPSSGVYNEQFF
j_call: TRBJ1-5; v_call: TRBV7-9; d_call: TRBD1; clone_size: NA; cdr3_nt: TGTGCCAGCAGCCCTCCCGGACAGGGAGGCAATCAGCCCCAGCATTTT; cdr3_aa: CASSPPGQGGNQPQHF
j_call: TRBJ2-7; v_call: TRBV7-2; d_call: NA; clone_size: NA; cdr3_nt: TGTGCCAGCAGCTTAGTGGACTCTACCTACGAGCAGTACTTC; cdr3_aa: CASSLVDSTYEQYF
j_call: TRBJ1-4; v_call: TRBV7-9; d_call: NA; clone_size: NA; cdr3_nt: TGTGCCAGCAGCTTAGCCAACACAGGAACAACTAATGAAAAACTGTTTTTT; cdr3_aa: CASSLANTGTTNEKLFF
j_call: TRBJ1-2; v_call: TRBV6-5; d_call: NA; clone_size: NA; cdr3_nt: TGTGCCAGCAGTTACTCTCGGGAGACCTATGGCTACACCTTC; cdr3_aa: CASSYSRETYGYTF
j_call: TRBJ2-7; v_call: TRBV7-9; d_call: NA; clone_size: NA; cdr3_nt: TGTGCCAGCAGTGATGGGCTTCTCCGCGAGCAGTACTTC; cdr3_aa: CASSDGLLREQYF
j_call: TRBJ2-7; v_call: TRBV7-9; d_call: TRBD1; clone_size: NA; cdr3_nt: TGTGCCAGCAGCTACCAGACAGGGTTAACCTACGAGCAGTACTTC; cdr3_aa: CASSYQTGLTYEQYF
j_call: TRBJ1-3; v_call: TRBV4-1; d_call: NA; clone_size: NA; cdr3_nt: TGCGCCAGCAGCCAAGGAGGAGGGTCGGGAAACACCATATATTTT; cdr3_aa: CASSQGGGSGNTIYF
j_call: TRBJ2-7; v_call: TRBV14; d_call: NA; clone_size: NA; cdr3_nt: TGTGCCAGCAGCCCCTCAAAAACCTACGAGCAGTACTTC; cdr3_aa: CASSPSKTYEQYF
j_call: TRBJ1-4; v_call: TRBV7-9; d_call: NA; clone_size: NA; cdr3_nt: TGTGCCAGCAGCTTAGTAGTTAGGGGAGCTAATGAAAAACTGTTTTTT; cdr3_aa: CASSLVVRGANEKLFF
j_call: TRBJ2-1; v_call: TRBV6-5; d_call: NA; clone_size: NA; cdr3_nt: TGTGCCAGCAGTTACTCCCAGGGTTTCATTTACAATGAGCAGTTCTTC; cdr3_aa: CASSYSQGFIYNEQFF
j_call: TRBJ2-2; v_call: TRBV15; d_call: TRBD1; clone_size: once; cdr3_nt: TGTGCCACCAGCAGAGGGCAGGGGGCGAACACCGGGGAGCTGTTTTTT; cdr3_aa: CATSRGQGANTGELFF
j_call: TRBJ2-5; v_call: TRBV5-1; d_call: TRBD2; clone_size: NA; cdr3_nt: TGCGCCAGCAGCTTCCTCCTAGCGGGAGCTCAAGAGACCCAGTACTTC; cdr3_aa: CASSFLLAGAQETQYF
j_call: TRBJ1-3; v_call: TRBV9; d_call: NA; clone_size: NA; cdr3_nt: TGTGCCAGCAGCGTAAATCTTGTAAACACCATATATTTT; cdr3_aa: CASSVNLVNTIYF
j_call: TRBJ2-7; v_call: TRBV5-1; d_call: NA; clone_size: NA; cdr3_nt: TGCGCCAGCAGCTTGGGGGGGACCCTCAAGGCCACCTACGAGCAGTACTTC; cdr3_aa: CASSLGGTLKATYEQYF
j_call: TRBJ2-7; v_call: TRBV7-9; d_call: TRBD2; clone_size: NA; cdr3_nt: TGTGCCAGCAGCTTGACTAGCGGGAGCCCCTCGGACGAGCAGTACTTC; cdr3_aa: CASSLTSGSPSDEQYF
j_call: TRBJ1-1; v_call: TRBV13; d_call: NA; clone_size: NA; cdr3_nt: TGTGCCAGCAGCTCACGGGGGGCGCTTGCTTTCTTT; cdr3_aa: CASSSRGALAFF
j_call: TRBJ1-1; v_call: TRBV5-1; d_call: NA; clone_size: NA; cdr3_nt: TGCGCCAGCAGCCCTTATCTCATCCTCCCCAACACTGAAGCTTTCTTT; cdr3_aa: CASSPYLILPNTEAFF
j_call: TRBJ2-7; v_call: TRBV27; d_call: TRBD2; clone_size: NA; cdr3_nt: TGTGCCAGCAGTTTTTCAGCGGGATACGAGCAGTACTTC; cdr3_aa: CASSFSAGYEQYF
j_call: TRBJ2-7; v_call: TRBV9; d_call: NA; clone_size: NA; cdr3_nt: TGTGCCAGCAGCGTAGCTACTGGAGGGAGGACTTACGAGCAGTACTTC; cdr3_aa: CASSVATGGRTYEQYF
j_call: TRBJ2-7; v_call: TRBV7-9; d_call: NA; clone_size: NA; cdr3_nt: TGTGCCAGCAGCCCCTGGGTAGGGGGGAGCCACGAGCAGTACTTC; cdr3_aa: CASSPWVGGSHEQYF
j_call: TRBJ2-7; v_call: TRBV27; d_call: TRBD1; clone_size: NA; cdr3_nt: TGTGCCAGCAGTTTGGGGACAGGGTCCGCCGAGCAGTACTTC; cdr3_aa: CASSLGTGSAEQYF
j_call: TRBJ1-1; v_call: TRBV2; d_call: NA; clone_size: NA; cdr3_nt: TGTGCCAGTGGGCAGGGGAACACTGAAGCTTTCTTT; cdr3_aa: CASGQGNTEAFF
j_call: TRBJ2-5; v_call: TRBV5-1; d_call: TRBD1; clone_size: NA; cdr3_nt: TGCGCCAGCAGCCTCTTGGGGACAGGGGCTCAAGAGACCCAGTACTTC; cdr3_aa: CASSLLGTGAQETQYF
j_call: TRBJ2-7; v_call: TRBV5-1; d_call: TRBD1; clone_size: NA; cdr3_nt: TGCGCCAGCAGCGTCGGGACAGGGGTCTACGAGCAGTACTTC; cdr3_aa: CASSVGTGVYEQYF
j_call: TRBJ2-1; v_call: TRBV27; d_call: NA; clone_size: NA; cdr3_nt: TGTGCCAGCGGGTCCTACAATGAGCAGTTCTTC; cdr3_aa: CASGSYNEQFF
j_call: TRBJ2-2; v_call: TRBV11-2; d_call: TRBD2; clone_size: NA; cdr3_nt: TGTGCCAGCAGCCCCCTGGGTAGCGGGGAAATGAACACCGGGGAGCTGTTTTTT; cdr3_aa: CASSPLGSGEMNTGELFF
j_call: TRBJ2-7; v_call: TRBV7-8; d_call: TRBD2; clone_size: NA; cdr3_nt: TGTGCCAGCAGCTTATTTCCGAGCGGGAGCTCCTACGAGCAGTACTTC; cdr3_aa: CASSLFPSGSSYEQYF